This section outlines one T cell receptor beta chain sequence together with its context. The antigen is unknown. The sample comes from a study of T cell repertoires in cytomegalovirus infection. This CDR3 region has 16 residues. Germline CDR1 reads MDHEN; CDR2 reads SYDVKM. V lost 3 bases and J lost 2, with 16 bases in between. MiXCR was run by TCRdb on the reads, yielding one entry per CDR3 protein. The sample carries 150,000 to 200,000 distinct CDR3 sequences, 14% recorded once. Findings and limits, study-wide: The study found HLA-C-restricted CMV-specific TCR beta clonotypes dominating the ex vivo response.

The sample taken for sequencing was PBMCs. The J gene is TRBJ2-5, the V gene TRBV28; no reliable D call. This TCR was sampled from a human donor in good health (CMV status not recorded). Some clones in this sample may be carry-over from other donors' samples. CDR3 sequence (DNA): TGTGCCAGCAGTTTGAAAGGGCTAGTCGTACAAGAGACCCAGTACTTC. Translated, it gives CASSLKGLVVQETQYF.